The present T cell receptor (beta chain) was sequenced within a study of cytomegalovirus exposure and HLA in healthy donors. The approximately 120-subject validation cohort, separate from the 666-subject first cohort, included the donors. This CDR3 has 14 amino acids. Assay used: immunoSEQ multiplex PCR; TCRdb lists only in-frame clones, some missing. The repertoire consists of 200,000 or so clones, with around 84% occurring once and the leading ten covering roughly 6.5%. This sequence was found in a man aged 18 to 35 in good health and CMV-seropositive. The J gene is TRBJ1-1, the V gene TRBV21-1; whether TRBD1, the table's D call, matches the DNA was not checked. TRBV21-1 is flagged as a pseudogene. The source material was PBMCs. The CDR3 reads CASSKRTGNTEAFF. CDR3 DNA sequence: TGTGCCAGCAGCAAGAGGACAGGGAACACTGAAGCTTTCTTT.